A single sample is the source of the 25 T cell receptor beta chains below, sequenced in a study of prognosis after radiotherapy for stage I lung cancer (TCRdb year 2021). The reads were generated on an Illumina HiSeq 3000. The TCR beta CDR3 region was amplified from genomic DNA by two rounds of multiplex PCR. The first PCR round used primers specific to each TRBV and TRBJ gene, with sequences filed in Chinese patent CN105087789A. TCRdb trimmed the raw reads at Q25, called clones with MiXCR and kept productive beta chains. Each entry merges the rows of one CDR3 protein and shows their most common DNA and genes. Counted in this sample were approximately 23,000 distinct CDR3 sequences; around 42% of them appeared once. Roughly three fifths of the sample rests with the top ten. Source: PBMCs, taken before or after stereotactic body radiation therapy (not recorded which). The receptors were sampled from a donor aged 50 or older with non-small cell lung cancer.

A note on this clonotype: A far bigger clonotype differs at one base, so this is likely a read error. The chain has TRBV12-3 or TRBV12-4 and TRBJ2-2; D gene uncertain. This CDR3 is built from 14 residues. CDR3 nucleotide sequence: TGTGCCAGCAGTTACCTGGCGAACACCTGGGAGCTGTTTTTT. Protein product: CASSYLANTWELFF.

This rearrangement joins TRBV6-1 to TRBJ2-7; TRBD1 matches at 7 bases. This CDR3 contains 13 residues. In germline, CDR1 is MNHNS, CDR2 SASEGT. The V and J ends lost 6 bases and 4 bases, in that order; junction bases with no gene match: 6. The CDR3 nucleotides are TGTGCCAGCAGCTGGGACAGCTTTTACGAGCAGTACTTC. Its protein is CASSWDSFYEQYF.

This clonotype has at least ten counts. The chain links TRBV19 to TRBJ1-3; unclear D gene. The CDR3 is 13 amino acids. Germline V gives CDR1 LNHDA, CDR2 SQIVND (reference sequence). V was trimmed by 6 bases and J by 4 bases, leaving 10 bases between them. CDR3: CASRQSGGNTIYF. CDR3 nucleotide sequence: TGTGCCAGTAGACAGAGTGGGGGAAACACCATATATTTT. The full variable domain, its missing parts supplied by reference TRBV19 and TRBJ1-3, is DGGITQSPKYLFRKEGQNVTLSCEQNLNHDAMYWYRQDPGQGLRLIYYSQIVNDFQKGDIAEGYSVSREKKESFPLTVTSAQKNPTAFYLCASRQSGGNTIYFGEGSWLTVV.

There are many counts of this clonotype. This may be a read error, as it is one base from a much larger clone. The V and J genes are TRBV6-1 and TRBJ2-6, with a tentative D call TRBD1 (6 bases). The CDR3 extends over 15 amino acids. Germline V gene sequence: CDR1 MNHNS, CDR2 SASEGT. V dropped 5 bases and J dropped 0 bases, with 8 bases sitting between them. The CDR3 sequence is CASSHRASGANVLTF. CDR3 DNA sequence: TGTGCCAGCAGTCACAGGGCCTCTGGGGCCAACGTCCTGACTTTC.

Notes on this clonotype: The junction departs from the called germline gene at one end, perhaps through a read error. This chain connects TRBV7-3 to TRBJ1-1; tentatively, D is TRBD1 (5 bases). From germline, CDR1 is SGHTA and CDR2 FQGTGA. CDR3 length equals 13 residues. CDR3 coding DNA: TGTGCCAGCAGATTGGGGCCAAACACTGAAGATTTCTTT. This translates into CASRLGPNTEDFF. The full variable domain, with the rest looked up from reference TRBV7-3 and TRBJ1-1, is GAGVSQTPSNKVTEKGKYVELRCDPISGHTALYWYRQSLGQGPEFLIYFQGTGAADDSGLPNDRFFAVRPEGSVSTLKIQRTERGDSAVYLCASRLGPNTEDFFGQGTRLTVV.

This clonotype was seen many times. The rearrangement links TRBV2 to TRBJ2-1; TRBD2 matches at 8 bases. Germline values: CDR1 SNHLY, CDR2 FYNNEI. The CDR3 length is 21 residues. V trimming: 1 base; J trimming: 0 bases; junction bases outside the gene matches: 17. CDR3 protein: CASSEVPGGASRQSSYNEQFF. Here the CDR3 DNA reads TGTGCCAGCAGTGAAGTTCCGGGGGGGGCGTCCCGCCAGAGCTCCTACAATGAGCAGTTCTTC.

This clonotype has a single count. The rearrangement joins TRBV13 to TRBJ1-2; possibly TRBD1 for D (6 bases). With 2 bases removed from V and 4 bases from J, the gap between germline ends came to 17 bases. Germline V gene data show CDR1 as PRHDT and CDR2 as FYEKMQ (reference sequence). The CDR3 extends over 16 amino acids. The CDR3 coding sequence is TGTGCCAGCAGCTTATCAGGAGGCAGGGGCCTCTATGGCTACACCTTC. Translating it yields CASSLSGGRGLYGYTF.

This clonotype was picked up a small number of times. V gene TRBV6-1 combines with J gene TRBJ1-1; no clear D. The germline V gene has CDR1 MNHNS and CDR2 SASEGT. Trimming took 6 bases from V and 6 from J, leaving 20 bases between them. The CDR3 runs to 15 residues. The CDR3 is CASRPGWGEEAEAFF. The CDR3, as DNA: TGTGCCAGCAGGCCGGGGTGGGGAGAGGAGGCTGAAGCTTTCTTT.

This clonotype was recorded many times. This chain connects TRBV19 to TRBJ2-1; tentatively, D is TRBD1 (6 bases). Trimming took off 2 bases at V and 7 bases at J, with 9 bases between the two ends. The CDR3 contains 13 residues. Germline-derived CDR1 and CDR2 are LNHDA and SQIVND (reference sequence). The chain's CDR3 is CASSIKQGNEQFF. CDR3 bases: TGTGCCAGTAGTATAAAACAGGGTAATGAGCAGTTCTTC. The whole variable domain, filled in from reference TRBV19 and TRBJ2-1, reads DGGITQSPKYLFRKEGQNVTLSCEQNLNHDAMYWYRQDPGQGLRLIYYSQIVNDFQKGDIAEGYSVSREKKESFPLTVTSAQKNPTAFYLCASSIKQGNEQFFGPGTRLTVL.

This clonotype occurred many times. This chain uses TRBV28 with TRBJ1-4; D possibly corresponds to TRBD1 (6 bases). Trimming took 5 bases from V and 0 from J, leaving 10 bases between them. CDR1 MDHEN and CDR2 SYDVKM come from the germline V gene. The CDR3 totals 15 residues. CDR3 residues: CASSPWTATNEKLFF. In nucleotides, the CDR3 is TGTGCCAGCAGTCCCTGGACAGCAACTAATGAAAAACTGTTTTTT.

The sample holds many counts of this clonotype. This CDR3 reads CASSFSPQDNQPQHF. The CDR3 DNA reads as TGTGCCAGCAGCTTCAGCCCACAGGACAATCAGCCCCAGCATTTT. V gene TRBV7-2 combines with J gene TRBJ1-5; D possibly corresponds to TRBD1 (5 bases). V lost 3 bases to trimming and J lost 3 bases, with 12 bases between them. Germline V lookup: CDR1 SGHTA, CDR2 FQGNSA. The CDR3 covers 15 residues.

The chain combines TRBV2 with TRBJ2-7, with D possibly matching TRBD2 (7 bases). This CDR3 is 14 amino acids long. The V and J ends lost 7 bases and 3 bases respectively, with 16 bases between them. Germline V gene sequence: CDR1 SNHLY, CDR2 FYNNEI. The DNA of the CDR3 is TGTGCCAGCACCGCAGGGGAGGGATACTACGAGCAGTACTTC. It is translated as CASTAGEGYYEQYF.

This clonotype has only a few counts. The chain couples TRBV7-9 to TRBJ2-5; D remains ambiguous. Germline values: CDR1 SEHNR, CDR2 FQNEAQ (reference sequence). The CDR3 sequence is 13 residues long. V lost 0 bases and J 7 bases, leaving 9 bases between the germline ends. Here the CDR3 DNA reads TGTGCCAGCAGCTTAGCCGGCATGGCGACCCAGTACTTC. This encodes CASSLAGMATQYF.

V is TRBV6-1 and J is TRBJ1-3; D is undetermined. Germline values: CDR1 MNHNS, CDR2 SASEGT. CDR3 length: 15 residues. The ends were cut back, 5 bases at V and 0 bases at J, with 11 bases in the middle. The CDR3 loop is CASSNRGNSGNTIYF. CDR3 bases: TGTGCCAGCAGTAATCGAGGCAACTCTGGAAACACCATATATTTT.

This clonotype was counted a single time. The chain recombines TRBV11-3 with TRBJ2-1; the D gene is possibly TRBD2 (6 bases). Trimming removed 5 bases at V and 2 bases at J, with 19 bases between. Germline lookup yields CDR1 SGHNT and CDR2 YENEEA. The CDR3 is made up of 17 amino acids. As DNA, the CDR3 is TGTGCCAGCAGCCTGCCATGGGGGGAATACACCTACAATGAGCAGTTCTTC. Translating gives CASSLPWGEYTYNEQFF.

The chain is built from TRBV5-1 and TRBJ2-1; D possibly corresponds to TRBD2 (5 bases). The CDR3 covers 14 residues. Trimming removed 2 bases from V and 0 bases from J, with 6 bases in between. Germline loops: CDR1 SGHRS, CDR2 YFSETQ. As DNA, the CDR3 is TGCGCCAGCAGCTTTGGGAGCTCCTACAATGAGCAGTTCTTC. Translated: CASSFGSSYNEQFF.

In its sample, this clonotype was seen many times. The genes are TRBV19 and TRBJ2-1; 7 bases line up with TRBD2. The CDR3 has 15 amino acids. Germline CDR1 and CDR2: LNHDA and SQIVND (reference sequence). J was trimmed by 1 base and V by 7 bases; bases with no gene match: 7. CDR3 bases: TGTGCCAGTAATGAGGCGGGAGAATCCTACAATGAGCAGTTCTTC. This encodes CASNEAGESYNEQFF.

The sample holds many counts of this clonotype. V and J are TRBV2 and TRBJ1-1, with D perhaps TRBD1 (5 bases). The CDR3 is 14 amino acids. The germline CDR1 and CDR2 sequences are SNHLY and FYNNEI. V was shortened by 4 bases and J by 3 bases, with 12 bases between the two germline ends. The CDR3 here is CASSAGGSHTEAFF. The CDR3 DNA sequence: TGTGCCAGCAGTGCCGGGGGTTCCCACACTGAAGCTTTCTTT.

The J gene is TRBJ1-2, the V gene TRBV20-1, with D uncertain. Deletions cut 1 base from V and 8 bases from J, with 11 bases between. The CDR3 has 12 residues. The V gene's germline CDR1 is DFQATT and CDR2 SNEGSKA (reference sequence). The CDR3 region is CSARVNQAGYTF. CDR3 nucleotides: TGCAGTGCTAGAGTAAATCAAGCCGGCTACACCTTC.

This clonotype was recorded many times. CDR3: CASSLGRESYEQYF. The CDR3 DNA reads TGTGCCAGCAGCCTAGGCAGGGAATCCTACGAGCAGTACTTC. The chain uses TRBV3-1 and TRBJ2-7, with a possible D match to TRBD1 (5 bases). Germline V lookup: CDR1 LGHDT, CDR2 YNNKEL (reference sequence). The CDR3 has 14 residues. V was cut by 4 bases and J by 1 base, with 11 bases left in between.

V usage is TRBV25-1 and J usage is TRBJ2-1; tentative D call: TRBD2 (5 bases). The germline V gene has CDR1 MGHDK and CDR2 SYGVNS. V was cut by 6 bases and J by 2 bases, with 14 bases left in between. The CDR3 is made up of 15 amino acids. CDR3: CASRWGESTYNEQFF. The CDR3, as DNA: TGTGCCAGCAGATGGGGAGAGTCCACCTACAATGAGCAGTTCTTC. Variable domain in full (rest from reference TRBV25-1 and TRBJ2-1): EADIYQTPRYLVIGTGKKITLECSQTMGHDKMYWYQQDPGMELHLIHYSYGVNSTEKGDLSSESTVSRIRTEHFPLTLESARPSHTSQYLCASRWGESTYNEQFFGPGTRLTVL.

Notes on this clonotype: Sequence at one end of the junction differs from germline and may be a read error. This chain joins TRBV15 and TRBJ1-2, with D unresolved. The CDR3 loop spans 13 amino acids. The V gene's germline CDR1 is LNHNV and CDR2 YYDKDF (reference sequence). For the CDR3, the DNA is TGCGCCACCAGCTCACGGGTAAACTATTGCTACACCTTC. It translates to CATSSRVNYCYTF.

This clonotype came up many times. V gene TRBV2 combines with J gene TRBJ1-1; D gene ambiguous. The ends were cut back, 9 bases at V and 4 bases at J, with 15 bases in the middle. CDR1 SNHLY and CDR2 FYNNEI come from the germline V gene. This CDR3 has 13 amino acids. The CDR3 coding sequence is TGTGCCAGTATGCGGACGGTGGTCACTGAAGCTTTCTTT. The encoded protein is CASMRTVVTEAFF.

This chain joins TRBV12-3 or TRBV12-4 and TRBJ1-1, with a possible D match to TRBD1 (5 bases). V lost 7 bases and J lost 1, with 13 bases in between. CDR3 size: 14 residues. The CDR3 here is CASTPGWGNTEAFF. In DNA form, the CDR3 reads TGTGCCAGCACACCAGGGTGGGGGAACACTGAAGCTTTCTTT.

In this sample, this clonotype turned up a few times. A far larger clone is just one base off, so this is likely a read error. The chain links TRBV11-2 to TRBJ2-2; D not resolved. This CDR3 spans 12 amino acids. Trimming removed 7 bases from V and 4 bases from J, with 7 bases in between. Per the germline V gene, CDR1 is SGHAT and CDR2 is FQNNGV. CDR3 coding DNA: TGTGCCAGCACGTGGGGCACCGGGGAGCTGTTTTTT. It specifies CASTWGTGELFF.